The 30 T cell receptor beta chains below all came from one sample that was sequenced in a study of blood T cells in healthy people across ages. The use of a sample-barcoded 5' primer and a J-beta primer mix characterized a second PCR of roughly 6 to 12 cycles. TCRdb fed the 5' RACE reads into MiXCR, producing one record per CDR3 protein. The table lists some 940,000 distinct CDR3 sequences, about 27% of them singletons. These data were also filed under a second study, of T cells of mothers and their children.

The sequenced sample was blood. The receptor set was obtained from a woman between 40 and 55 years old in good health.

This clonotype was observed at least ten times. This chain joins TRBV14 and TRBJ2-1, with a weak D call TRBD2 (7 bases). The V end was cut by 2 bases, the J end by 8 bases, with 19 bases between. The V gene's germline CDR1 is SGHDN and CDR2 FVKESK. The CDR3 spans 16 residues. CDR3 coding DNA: TGTGCCAGCAGCCAATCCCAGGGGAGGGTAAGGGATGAGCAGTTCTTC. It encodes CASSQSQGRVRDEQFF. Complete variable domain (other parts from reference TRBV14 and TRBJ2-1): EAGVTQFPSHSVIEKGQTVTLRCDPISGHDNLYWYRRVMGKEIKFLLHFVKESKQDESGMPNNRFLAERTGGTYSTLKVQPAELEDSGVYFCASSQSQGRVRDEQFFGPGTRLTVL.

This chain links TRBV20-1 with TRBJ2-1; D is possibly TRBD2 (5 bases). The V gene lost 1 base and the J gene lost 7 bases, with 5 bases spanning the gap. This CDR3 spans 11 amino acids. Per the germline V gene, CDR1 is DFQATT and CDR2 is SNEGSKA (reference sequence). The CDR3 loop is CSARAGNEQFF. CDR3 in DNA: TGCAGTGCTAGAGCGGGAAATGAGCAGTTCTTC.

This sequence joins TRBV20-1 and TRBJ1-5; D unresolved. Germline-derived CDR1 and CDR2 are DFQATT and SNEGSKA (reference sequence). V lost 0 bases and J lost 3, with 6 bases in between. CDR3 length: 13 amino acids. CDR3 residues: CSARDHYNQPQHF. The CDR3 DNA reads TGCAGTGCTAGAGATCACTACAATCAGCCCCAGCATTTT.

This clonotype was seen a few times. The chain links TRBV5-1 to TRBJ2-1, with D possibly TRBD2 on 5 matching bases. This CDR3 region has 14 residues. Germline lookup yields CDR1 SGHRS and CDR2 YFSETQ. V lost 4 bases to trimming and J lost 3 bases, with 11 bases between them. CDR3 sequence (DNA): TGCGCCAGCAGCCCCGGGATTAACTACAATGAGCAGTTCTTC. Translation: CASSPGINYNEQFF.

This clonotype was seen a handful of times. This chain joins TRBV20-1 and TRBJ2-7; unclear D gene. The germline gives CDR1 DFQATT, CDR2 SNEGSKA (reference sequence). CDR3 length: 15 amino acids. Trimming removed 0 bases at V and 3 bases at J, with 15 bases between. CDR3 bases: TGCAGTGCTAGAGATACGATTCCCTTGAACTACGAGCAGTACTTC. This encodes CSARDTIPLNYEQYF.

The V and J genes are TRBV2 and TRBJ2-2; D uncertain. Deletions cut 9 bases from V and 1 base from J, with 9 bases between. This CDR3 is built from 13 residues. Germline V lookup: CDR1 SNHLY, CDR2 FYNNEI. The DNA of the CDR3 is TGTGCCAGTGCGGCGGTGAACACCGGGGAGCTGTTTTTT. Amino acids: CASAAVNTGELFF.

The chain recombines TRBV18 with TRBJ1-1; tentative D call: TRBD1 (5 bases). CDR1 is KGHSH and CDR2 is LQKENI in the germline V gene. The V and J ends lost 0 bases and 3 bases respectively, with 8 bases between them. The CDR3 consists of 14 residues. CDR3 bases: TGTGCCAGCTCACCACCGCGGGGGTACACTGAAGCTTTCTTT. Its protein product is CASSPPRGYTEAFF.

The CDR3 spells CASSRPGTSGADTQYF. The CDR3 DNA follows: TGTGCCAGCAGCCGGCCCGGGACTAGCGGGGCAGATACGCAGTATTTT. This chain connects TRBV7-2 to TRBJ2-3, with 13 positions matching TRBD2. Trimming cost V 5 bases and J 4 bases; bases outside gene matches: 6. The CDR3 runs 16 residues. Germline CDR1 is SGHTA and CDR2 is FQGNSA.

CDR3 DNA sequence: TGCGCCAGCAGCCAAGAAGGAGTTTATGGCTACACCTTC. Translating it yields CASSQEGVYGYTF. The genes are TRBV4-3 and TRBJ1-2; no reliable D call. Germline V gene lookup returns CDR1 LGHNA and CDR2 YSLEER. The CDR3 totals 13 residues. V was trimmed by 0 bases and J by 5 bases, leaving 7 bases between them.

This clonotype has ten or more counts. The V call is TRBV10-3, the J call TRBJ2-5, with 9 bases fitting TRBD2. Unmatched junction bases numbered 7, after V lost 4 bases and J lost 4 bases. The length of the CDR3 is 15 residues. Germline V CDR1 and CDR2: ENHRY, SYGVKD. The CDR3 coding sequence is TGTGCCATCAGTGGAGTGGGTAGCGGGGGAGAGACCCAGTACTTC. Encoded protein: CAISGVGSGGETQYF.

CDR3 in amino acids: CRARRSTYNEQFF. In DNA form, the CDR3 reads TGCAGAGCGCGACGGTCTACCTACAATGAGCAGTTCTTC. The chain uses TRBV29-1 and TRBJ2-1; D gene unclear. In germline, CDR1 is SQVTM, CDR2 ANQGSEA. The CDR3 consists of 13 residues.

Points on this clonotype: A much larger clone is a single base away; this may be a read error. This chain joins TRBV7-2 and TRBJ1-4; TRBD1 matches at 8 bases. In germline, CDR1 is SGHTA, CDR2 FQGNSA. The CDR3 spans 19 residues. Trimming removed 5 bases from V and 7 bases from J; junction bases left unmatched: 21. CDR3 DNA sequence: TGTGCCAGCAGCCAATATGCAGGGGGCGGTGGTTATTGGACTGAAAAACTGTTTTTT. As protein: CASSQYAGGGGYWTEKLFF.

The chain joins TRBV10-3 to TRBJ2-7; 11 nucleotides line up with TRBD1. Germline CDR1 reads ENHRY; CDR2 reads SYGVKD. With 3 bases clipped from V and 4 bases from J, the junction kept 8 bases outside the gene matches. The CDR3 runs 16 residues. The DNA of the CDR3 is TGTGCCATCAGTGATAAAGCCGGGACAGGGGGGTACGAGCAGTACTTC. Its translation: CAISDKAGTGGYEQYF.

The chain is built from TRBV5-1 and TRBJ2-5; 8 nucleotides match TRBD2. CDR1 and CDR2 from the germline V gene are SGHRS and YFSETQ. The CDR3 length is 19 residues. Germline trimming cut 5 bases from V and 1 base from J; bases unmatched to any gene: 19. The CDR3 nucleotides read TGCGCCAGCAGAATCGGAGGAACTAGCGGCACCGGGGCCCAAGAGACCCAGTACTTC. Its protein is CASRIGGTSGTGAQETQYF.

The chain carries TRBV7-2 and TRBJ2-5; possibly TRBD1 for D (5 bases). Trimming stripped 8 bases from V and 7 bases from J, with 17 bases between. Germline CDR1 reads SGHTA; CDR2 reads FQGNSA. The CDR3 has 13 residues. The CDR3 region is CASGPTTDGTQYF. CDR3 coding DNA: TGTGCCAGCGGCCCTACGACAGACGGGACCCAGTACTTC.

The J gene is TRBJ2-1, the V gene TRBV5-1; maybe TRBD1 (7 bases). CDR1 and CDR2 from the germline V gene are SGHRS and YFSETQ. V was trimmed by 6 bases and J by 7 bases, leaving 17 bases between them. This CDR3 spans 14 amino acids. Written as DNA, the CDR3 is TGCGCCAGCACCGAGGGCAGGGGGGTTAATGAGCAGTTCTTC. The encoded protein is CASTEGRGVNEQFF.

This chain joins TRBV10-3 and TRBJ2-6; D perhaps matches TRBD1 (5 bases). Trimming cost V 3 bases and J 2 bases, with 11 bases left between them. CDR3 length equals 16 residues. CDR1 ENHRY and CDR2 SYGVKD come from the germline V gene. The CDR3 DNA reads TGTGCCATCAGTGAACTTGGACAACCTGGGGCCAACGTCCTGACTTTC. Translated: CAISELGQPGANVLTF.

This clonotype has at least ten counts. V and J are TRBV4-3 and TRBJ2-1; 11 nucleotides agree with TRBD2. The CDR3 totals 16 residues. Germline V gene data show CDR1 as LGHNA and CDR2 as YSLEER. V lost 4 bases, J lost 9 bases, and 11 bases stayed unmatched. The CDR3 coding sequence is TGCGCCAGCAGCCGAGAATACGCTAGCGGGGGGAGTGAGCAGTTCTTC. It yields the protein CASSREYASGGSEQFF.

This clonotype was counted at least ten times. In nucleotides, the CDR3 is TGTGCCAGCAGTTTAAAGGTAGTAAATGAGCAGTTCTTC. Amino acid sequence: CASSLKVVNEQFF. The V gene is TRBV12-3 or TRBV12-4, the J gene TRBJ2-1; D ambiguous. This CDR3 is built from 13 residues. V gave up 2 bases and J gave up 7 bases, with 9 bases separating them.

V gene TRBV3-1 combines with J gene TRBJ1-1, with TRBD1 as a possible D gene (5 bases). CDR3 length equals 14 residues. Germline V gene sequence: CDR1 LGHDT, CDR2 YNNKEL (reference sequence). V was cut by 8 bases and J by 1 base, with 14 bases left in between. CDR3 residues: CASGRGRGNTEAFF. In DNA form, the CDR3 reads TGTGCCAGCGGGAGGGGTCGGGGGAACACTGAAGCTTTCTTT. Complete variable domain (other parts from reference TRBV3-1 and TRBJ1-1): DTAVSQTPKYLVTQMGNDKSIKCEQNLGHDTMYWYKQDSKKFLKIMFSYNNKELIINETVPNRFSPKSPDKAHLNLHINSLELGDSAVYFCASGRGRGNTEAFFGQGTRLTVV.

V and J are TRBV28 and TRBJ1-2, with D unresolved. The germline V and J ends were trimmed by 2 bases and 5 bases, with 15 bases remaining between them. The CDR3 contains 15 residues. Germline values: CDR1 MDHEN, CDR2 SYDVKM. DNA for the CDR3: TGTGCCAGCAGTTTAGGCCGGGAAGTTGGGTATGGCTACACCTTC. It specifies CASSLGREVGYGYTF.

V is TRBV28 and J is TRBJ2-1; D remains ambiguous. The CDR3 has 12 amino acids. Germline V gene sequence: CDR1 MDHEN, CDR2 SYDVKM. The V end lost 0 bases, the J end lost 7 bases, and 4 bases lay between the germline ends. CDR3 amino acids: CASSLWLNEQFF. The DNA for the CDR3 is TGTGCCAGCAGTTTATGGTTGAATGAGCAGTTCTTC.

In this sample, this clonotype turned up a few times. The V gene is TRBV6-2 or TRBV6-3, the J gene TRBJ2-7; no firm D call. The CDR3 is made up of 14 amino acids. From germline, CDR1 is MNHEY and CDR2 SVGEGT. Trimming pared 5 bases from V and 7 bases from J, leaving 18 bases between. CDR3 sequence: CASSGSVGIEEQYF. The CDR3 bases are TGTGCCAGCAGTGGTTCGGTGGGTATTGAGGAGCAGTACTTC.

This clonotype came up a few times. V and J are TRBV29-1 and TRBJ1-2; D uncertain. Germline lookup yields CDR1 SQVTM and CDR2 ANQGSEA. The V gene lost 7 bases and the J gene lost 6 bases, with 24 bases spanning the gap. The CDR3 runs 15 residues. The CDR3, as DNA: TGCAGCGCCCGAAAGTCGGTGTGGCAAGGAGATGGCTACACCTTC. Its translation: CSARKSVWQGDGYTF. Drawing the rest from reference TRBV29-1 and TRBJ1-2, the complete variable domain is SAVISQKPSRDICQRGTSLTIQCQVDSQVTMMFWYRQQPGQSLTLIATANQGSEATYESGFVIDKFPISRPNLTFSTLTVSNMSPEDSSIYLCSARKSVWQGDGYTFGSGTRLTVV.

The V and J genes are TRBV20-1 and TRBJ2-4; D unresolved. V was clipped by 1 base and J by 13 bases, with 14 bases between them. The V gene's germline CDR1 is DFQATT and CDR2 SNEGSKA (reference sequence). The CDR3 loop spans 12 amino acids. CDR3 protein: CSARAPLSEQYF. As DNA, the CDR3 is TGCAGTGCTAGAGCCCCTCTATCTGAGCAGTACTTC.

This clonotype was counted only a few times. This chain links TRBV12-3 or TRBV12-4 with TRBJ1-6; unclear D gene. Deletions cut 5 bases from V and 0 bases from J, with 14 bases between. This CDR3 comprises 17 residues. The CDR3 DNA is TGTGCCAGCAGTCCTCAGGCAGCGAGCTCCTATAATTCACCCCTCCACTTT. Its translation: CASSPQAASSYNSPLHF.

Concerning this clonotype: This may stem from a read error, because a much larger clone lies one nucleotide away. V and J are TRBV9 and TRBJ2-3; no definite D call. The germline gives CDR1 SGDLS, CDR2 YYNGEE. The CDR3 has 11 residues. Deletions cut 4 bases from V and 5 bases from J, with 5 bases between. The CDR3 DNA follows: TGTGCCAGCAGCCCGGTAGATACGCAGTATTTT. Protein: CASSPVDTQYF.

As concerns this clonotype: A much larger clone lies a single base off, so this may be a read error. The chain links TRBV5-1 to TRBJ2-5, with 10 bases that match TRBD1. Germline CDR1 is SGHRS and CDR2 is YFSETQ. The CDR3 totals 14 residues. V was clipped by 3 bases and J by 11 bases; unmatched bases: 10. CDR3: CASSWEGTGEEQYF. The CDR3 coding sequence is TGCGCCAGCAGCTGGGAAGGGACAGGGGAAGAGCAGTACTTC.

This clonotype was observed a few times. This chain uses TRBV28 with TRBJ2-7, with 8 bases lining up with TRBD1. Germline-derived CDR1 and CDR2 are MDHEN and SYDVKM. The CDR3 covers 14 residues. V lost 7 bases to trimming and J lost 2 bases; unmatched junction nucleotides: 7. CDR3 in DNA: TGTGCCAGCACCTCGACAGGGGCTACCTACGAGCAGTACTTC. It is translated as CASTSTGATYEQYF.

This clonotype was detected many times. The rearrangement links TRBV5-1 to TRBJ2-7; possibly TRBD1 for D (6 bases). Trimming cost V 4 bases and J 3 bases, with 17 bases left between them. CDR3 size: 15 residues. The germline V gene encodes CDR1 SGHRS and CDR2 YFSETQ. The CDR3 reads CASSIDSSQGYEQYF. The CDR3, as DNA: TGCGCCAGCAGCATAGACTCCTCACAGGGCTACGAGCAGTACTTC.